The source of this TCR beta chain is a study of human T cells and chemical hapten exposure. Points from the study as a whole: Alopecia in the donors means their immune response may deviate from healthy people's.

Time point noted: patch test 1, 2 weeks after DPC sensitization. Stated treatment: therapeutic diphenylcyclopropenone sensitization with weekly scalp DPC. Each cDNA molecule in the library carried unique molecular identifiers. Original processing methods: A per-sample median of roughly 96,000 TCRs was observed, with a range of about 23,224 to 750,000. TCRdb reprocessed the RACE reads via MiXCR and lists one record per CDR3 protein. It is TCRdb's table, rather than the study itself, that gives the V and J calls and clone size. The sample has some 180,000 distinct CDR3 sequences, about a fifth seen once; the top ten hold roughly 6.7%. A remark on this clonotype: Antigen: not known.

The CDR3 contains 12 residues. V shed 5 bases and J shed 6 bases, with 11 bases lying between them. The V gene's germline CDR1 is SGHTA and CDR2 FQGNSA. The clonotype was recovered from a woman between 50 and 59 years old with alopecia areata. Some clones in this sample may be carry-over from other donors' samples. The genes are TRBV7-2 and TRBJ2-7, with no clear D. Here the sequenced sample was whole blood, taken in connection with sensitization to the hapten diphenylcyclopropenone (DPC). DNA for the CDR3: TGTGCCAGCAGCACGCGGACGGGCGAGCAGTACTTC. Encoded protein: CASSTRTGEQYF. The variable domain in full, with the rest retrieved from reference TRBV7-2 and TRBJ2-7, is GAGVSQSPSNKVTEKGKDVELRCDPISGHTALYWYRQSLGQGLEFLIYFQGNSAPDKSGLPSDRFSAERTGGSVSTLTIQRTQQEDSAVYLCASSTRTGEQYFGPGTRLTVT.